These T cell receptor beta chains were read from a single sample in a study of control samples from healthy donors and cancer patients. Repertoires were generated with immunoSEQ multiplex PCR, while TCRdb's copy carries only in-frame clones and drops some. Counted here are about 75,000 clones, about 95% occurring once; the ten biggest clones make up 6.2%. Sequences were obtained from blood. These receptors were collected from a woman aged 35 to 49 in good health. Each CDR3 is given with its conserved first and last residue. The D gene is left open where the match is weak. Not every row has a clone size; where given, it reads once, few, many or a size class.

clone size	V gene	D gene	J gene	CDR3 protein	CDR3 DNA
once	TRBV2	TRBD2	TRBJ2-2	CASTGTTGNTGELFF	TGTGCCAGCACTGGGACTACGGGCAACACCGGGGAGCTGTTTTTT
-	TRBV5-4	-	TRBJ1-2	CASSLHTGYTF	TGTGCCAGCAGCTTGCACACGGGCTACACCTTC
-	TRBV7-9	-	TRBJ1-2	CASSFGANYGYTF	TGTGCCAGCAGCTTTGGAGCTAACTATGGCTACACCTTC
-	TRBV6-5	-	TRBJ1-6	CASKAGARGSPLHF	TGTGCCAGCAAGGCAGGGGCTAGGGGATCACCCCTCCACTTT
-	TRBV7-2	-	TRBJ2-7	CASSLVADLYEQYF	TGTGCCAGCAGCTTAGTAGCGGATCTCTACGAGCAGTACTTC
once	TRBV12-5	TRBD2	TRBJ2-1	CASGFLLAGGPNEQFF	TGTGCTAGTGGTTTCCTACTAGCGGGAGGGCCCAATGAGCAGTTCTTC
once	TRBV11-2	TRBD1	TRBJ1-2	CASSQGQGYGYTF	TGTGCCAGCAGCCAGGGACAGGGGTATGGCTACACCTTC
-	TRBV7-2	-	TRBJ2-5	CASSSKSRVETQYF	TGTGCCAGCAGCTCGAAATCCAGGGTAGAGACCCAGTACTTC
-	TRBV6-5	TRBD2	TRBJ2-5	CASRLAGVETQYF	TGTGCCAGCAGACTAGCGGGAGTTGAGACCCAGTACTTC
-	TRBV3-1/TRBV3-2	-	TRBJ2-7	CASSQLGAGFEQYF	TGTGCCAGCAGCCAGTTAGGGGCGGGGTTCGAGCAGTACTTC
-	TRBV11-2	-	TRBJ2-7	CASSLGSGIDYEQYF	TGTGCCAGCAGCTTAGGATCAGGAATAGACTACGAGCAGTACTTC
-	TRBV10-3	-	TRBJ1-1	CAIRDSGNTEAFF	TGTGCCATCAGGGACAGTGGGAACACTGAAGCTTTCTTT
once	TRBV21-1	-	TRBJ1-5	CASSKGGTRAQPQHF	TGTGCCAGCAGCAAAGGAGGGACAAGGGCTCAGCCCCAGCATTTT
-	TRBV5-1	TRBD1	TRBJ1-4	CASSLGQGDEKLFF	TGCGCCAGCAGCTTGGGACAGGGGGATGAAAAACTGTTTTTT
-	TRBV7-9	-	TRBJ1-1	CASSLAGGTNTEAFF	TGTGCCAGCAGCTTAGCCGGAGGGACGAACACTGAAGCTTTCTTT
-	TRBV3-1/TRBV3-2	TRBD1	TRBJ1-2	CASSLGQGDGYTF	TGTGCCAGCAGCCTCGGACAGGGCGATGGCTACACCTTC
-	TRBV2	TRBD1	TRBJ2-7	CASSPRTGYYEQYF	TGTGCCAGCAGTCCCCGGACAGGCTACTACGAGCAGTACTTC
-	TRBV2	-	TRBJ2-5	CASRRGAETQYF	TGTGCCAGCAGGAGGGGAGCAGAGACCCAGTACTTC
-	TRBV10-1	TRBD2	TRBJ2-2	CASSEDPGTIVTGELFF	TGCGCCAGCAGTGAGGATCCCGGGACTATTGTCACCGGGGAGCTGTTTTTT
-	TRBV9	TRBD2	TRBJ2-1	CASSETSLSTSEQFF	TGTGCCAGCAGCGAGACTAGCCTCTCGACAAGTGAGCAGTTCTTC
-	TRBV6-5	-	TRBJ1-1	CASSYSNMGRLAEAFF	TGTGCCAGCAGTTACTCGAACATGGGGCGGTTGGCTGAAGCTTTCTTT
-	TRBV5-8	-	TRBJ1-6	CASSWGGAGYNSPLHF	TGTGCCAGCAGCTGGGGCGGGGCAGGATATAATTCACCCCTCCACTTT
-	TRBV7-3	TRBD2	TRBJ2-1	CASSWTSGVENEQFF	TGTGCCAGCAGCTGGACTAGCGGGGTCGAGAATGAGCAGTTCTTC
-	TRBV2	-	TRBJ2-7	CASRELGGEQYF	TGTGCCAGCAGGGAGCTCGGAGGCGAGCAGTACTTC
-	TRBV5-4	-	TRBJ1-2	CASSLLGERYTF	TGTGCCAGCAGCTTGCTAGGGGAACGCTACACCTTC
-	TRBV7-9	-	TRBJ2-7	CASSPRGGYEQYF	TGTGCCAGCAGCCCCAGGGGCGGCTACGAGCAGTACTTC
-	TRBV25-1	-	TRBJ2-7	CASSDARNTNYEQYF	TGTGCCAGCAGTGACGCACGGAACACGAACTACGAGCAGTACTTC
-	TRBV18	-	TRBJ1-2	CASSPQGENGYTF	TGTGCCAGCTCACCACAAGGGGAGAATGGCTACACCTTC
-	TRBV7-9	TRBD1	TRBJ1-1	CASSLAAGGGTEAFF	TGTGCCAGCAGCTTAGCGGCAGGGGGGGGCACTGAAGCTTTCTTT
-	TRBV11-1	-	TRBJ1-2	CASSLSGDGYTF	TGTGCCAGCAGCTTATCCGGGGACGGCTACACCTTC
-	TRBV2	-	TRBJ2-3	CASSEALGAGTDTQYF	TGTGCCAGCAGTGAAGCGCTAGGGGCGGGCACAGATACGCAGTATTTT
-	TRBV5-1	-	TRBJ2-5	CASSGDSQETQYF	TGCGCCAGCAGCGGGGACTCCCAAGAGACCCAGTACTTC